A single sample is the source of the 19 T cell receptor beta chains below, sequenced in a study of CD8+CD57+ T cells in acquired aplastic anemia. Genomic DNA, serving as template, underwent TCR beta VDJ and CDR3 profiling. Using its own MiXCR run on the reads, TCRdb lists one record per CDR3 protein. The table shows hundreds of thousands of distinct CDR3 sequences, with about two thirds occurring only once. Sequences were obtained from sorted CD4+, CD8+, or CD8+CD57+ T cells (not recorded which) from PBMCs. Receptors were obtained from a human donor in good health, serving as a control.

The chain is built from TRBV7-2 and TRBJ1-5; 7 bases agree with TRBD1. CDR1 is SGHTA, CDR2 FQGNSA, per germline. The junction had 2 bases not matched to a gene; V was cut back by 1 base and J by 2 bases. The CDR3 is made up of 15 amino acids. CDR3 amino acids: CASSLGQGRNQPQHF. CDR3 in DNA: TGTGCCAGCAGCTTAGGACAGGGACGCAATCAGCCCCAGCATTTT.

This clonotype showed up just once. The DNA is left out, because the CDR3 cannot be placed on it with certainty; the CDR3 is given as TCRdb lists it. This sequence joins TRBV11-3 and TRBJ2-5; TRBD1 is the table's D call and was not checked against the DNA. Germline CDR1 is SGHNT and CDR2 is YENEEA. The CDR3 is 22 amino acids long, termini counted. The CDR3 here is CASSLGGGRGEKLFFGSGTQYF.

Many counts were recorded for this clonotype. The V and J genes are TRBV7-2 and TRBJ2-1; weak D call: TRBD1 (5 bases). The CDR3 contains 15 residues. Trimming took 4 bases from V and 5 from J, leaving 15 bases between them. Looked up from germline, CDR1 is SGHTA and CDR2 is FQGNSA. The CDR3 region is CASSYRRQRDNEQFF. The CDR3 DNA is TGTGCCAGCAGCTATAGGAGACAGAGAGACAATGAGCAGTTCTTC.

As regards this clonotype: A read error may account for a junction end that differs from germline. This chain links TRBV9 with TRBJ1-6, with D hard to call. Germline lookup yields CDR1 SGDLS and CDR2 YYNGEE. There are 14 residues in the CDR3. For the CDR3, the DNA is TGTGCCAGCCACGTGCAGAGTCGTAATTCGGCCCTTCACTTT. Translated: CASHVQSRNSALHF. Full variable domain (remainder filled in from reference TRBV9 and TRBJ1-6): DSGVTQTPKHLITATGQRVTLRCSPRSGDLSVYWYQQSLDQGLQFLIQYYNGEERAKGNILERFSAQQFPDLHSELNLSSLELGDSALYFCASHVQSRNSALHFGNGTRLTVT.

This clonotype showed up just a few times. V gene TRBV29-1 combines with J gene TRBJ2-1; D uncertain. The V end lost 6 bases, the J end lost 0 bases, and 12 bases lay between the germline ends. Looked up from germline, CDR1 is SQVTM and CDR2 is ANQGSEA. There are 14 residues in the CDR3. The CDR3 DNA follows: TGCAGCGTGGCACAGAGGAGCTCCTACAATGAGCAGTTCTTC. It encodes CSVAQRSSYNEQFF.

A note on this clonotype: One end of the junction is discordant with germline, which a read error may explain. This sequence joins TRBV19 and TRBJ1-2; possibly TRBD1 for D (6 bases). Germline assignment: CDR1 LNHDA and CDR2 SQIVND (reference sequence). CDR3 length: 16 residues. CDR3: CASSKGRQAANYGYTF. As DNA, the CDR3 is TGTGCCAGCAGTAAAGGGCGACAGGCAGCTAACTATGGCTACACCTTC. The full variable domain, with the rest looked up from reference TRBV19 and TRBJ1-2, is DGGITQSPKYLFRKEGQNVTLSCEQNLNHDAMYWYRQDPGQGLRLIYYSQIVNDFQKGDIAEGYSVSREKKESFPLTVTSAQKNPTAFYLCASSKGRQAANYGYTFGSGTRLTVV.

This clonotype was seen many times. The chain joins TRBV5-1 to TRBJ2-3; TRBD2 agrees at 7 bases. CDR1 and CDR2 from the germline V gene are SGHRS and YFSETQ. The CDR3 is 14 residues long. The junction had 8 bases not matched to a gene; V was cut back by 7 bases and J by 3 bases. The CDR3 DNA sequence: TGCGCCAGCGGCTCGGGGGGAGGGACAGATACGCAGTATTTT. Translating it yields CASGSGGGTDTQYF.

Written as DNA, the CDR3 is TGTGCCAGCAGTTACCGAGATAGCGGGGGTCCATCCTACGAGCAGTACTTC. Amino acid sequence: CASSYRDSGGPSYEQYF. The rearrangement links TRBV6-5 to TRBJ2-7; 9 nucleotides align to TRBD2. Germline values: CDR1 MNHEY, CDR2 SVGAGI. J was trimmed by 1 base and V by 2 bases; bases with no gene match: 9. The CDR3 has 17 residues.

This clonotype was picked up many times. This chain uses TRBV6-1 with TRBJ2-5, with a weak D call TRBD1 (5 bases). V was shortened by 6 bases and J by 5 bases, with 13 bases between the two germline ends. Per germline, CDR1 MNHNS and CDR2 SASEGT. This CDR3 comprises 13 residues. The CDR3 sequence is CASRGSGMETQYF. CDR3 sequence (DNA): TGTGCCAGCAGAGGTTCAGGGATGGAGACCCAGTACTTC.

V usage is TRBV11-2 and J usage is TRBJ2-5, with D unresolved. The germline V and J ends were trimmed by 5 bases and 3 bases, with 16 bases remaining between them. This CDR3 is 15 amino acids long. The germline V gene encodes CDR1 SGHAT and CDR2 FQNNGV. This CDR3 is CASSVHRFTKETQYF. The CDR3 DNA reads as TGTGCCAGCAGCGTCCACCGGTTTACAAAAGAGACCCAGTACTTC. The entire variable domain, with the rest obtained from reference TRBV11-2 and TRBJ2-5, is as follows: EAGVAQSPRYKIIEKRQSVAFWCNPISGHATLYWYQQILGQGPKLLIQFQNNGVVDDSQLPKDRFSAERLKGVDSTLKIQPAKLEDSAVYLCASSVHRFTKETQYFGPGTRLLVL.

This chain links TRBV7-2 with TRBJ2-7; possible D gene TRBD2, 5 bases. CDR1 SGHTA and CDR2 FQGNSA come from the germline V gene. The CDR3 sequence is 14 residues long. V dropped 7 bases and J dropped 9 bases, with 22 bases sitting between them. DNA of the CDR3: TGTGCCAGCACGCCATACGGGGAGCCCTGCGGGCAGTACTTC. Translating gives CASTPYGEPCGQYF.

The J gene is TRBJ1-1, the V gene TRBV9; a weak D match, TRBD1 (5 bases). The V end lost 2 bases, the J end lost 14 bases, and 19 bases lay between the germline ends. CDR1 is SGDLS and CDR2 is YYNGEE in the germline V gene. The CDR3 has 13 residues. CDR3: CASSVLVDRDTFF. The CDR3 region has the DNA TGTGCCAGCAGCGTTTTAGTCGACAGAGATACGTTCTTT.

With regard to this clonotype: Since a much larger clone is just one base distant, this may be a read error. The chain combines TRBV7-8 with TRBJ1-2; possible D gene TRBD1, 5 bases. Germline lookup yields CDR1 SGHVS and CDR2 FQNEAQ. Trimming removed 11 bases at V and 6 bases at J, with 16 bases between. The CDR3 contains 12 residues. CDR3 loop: CAWKRGKDGYTF. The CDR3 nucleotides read TGTGCCTGGAAACGGGGGAAGGATGGCTACACCTTC.

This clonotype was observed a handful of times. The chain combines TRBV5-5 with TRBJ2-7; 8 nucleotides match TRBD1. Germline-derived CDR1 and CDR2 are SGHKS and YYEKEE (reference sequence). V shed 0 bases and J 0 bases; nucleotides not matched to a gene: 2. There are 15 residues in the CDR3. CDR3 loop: CASSLEQGVSYEQYF. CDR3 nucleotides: TGTGCCAGCAGCTTGGAACAGGGGGTCTCCTACGAGCAGTACTTC.

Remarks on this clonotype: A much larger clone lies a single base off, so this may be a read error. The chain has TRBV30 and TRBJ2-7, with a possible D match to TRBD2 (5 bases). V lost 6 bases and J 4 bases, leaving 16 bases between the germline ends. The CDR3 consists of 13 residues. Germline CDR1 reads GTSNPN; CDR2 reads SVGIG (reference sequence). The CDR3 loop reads CACTPGGSYEQYF. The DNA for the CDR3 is TGTGCCTGCACCCCGGGCGGGTCTTACGAGCAGTACTTC.

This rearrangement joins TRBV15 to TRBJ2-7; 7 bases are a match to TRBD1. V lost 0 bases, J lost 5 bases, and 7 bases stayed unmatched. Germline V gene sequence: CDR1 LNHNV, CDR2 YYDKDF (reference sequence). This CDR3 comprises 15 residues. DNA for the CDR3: TGTGCCACCAGCAGAGATCCCGAGGGGGCGGACGAGCAGTACTTC. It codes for CATSRDPEGADEQYF.

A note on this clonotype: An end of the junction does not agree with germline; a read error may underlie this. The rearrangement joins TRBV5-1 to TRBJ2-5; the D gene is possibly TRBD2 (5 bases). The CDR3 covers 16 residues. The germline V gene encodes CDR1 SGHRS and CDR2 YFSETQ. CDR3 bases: TGTGCTAGCAGCTTGGCCGCGCAGCCTGAAAGGGAGACCCAGTACTTC. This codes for CASSLAAQPERETQYF.

CDR3 nucleotide sequence: TGTGCCAGCAGCCAGCGGGGTCTCTATACGCAGTACTTC. Its translation is CASSQRGLYTQYF. The chain joins TRBV2 to TRBJ2-7; 7 bases are a match to TRBD2. The germline CDR1 and CDR2 sequences are SNHLY and FYNNEI. The CDR3 is 13 residues long. Losses at the gene ends were 6 bases for V and 9 bases for J; bases not matched to a gene: 11.

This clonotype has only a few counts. DNA for the CDR3: TGTGCCACCAAACTAGGCGGTGACAAGCCCTACGAGCAGTACTTC. Its translation: CATKLGGDKPYEQYF. The chain has TRBV10-3 and TRBJ2-7; the D gene is possibly TRBD2 (5 bases). CDR1 and CDR2 from the germline V gene are ENHRY and SYGVKD. CDR3 size: 15 residues. The V gene lost 10 bases and the J gene lost 2 bases, with 21 bases spanning the gap.